This T cell receptor (beta chain) derives from a study of T cell responses to AZD1222 COVID-19 vaccine. Notes on the study in general: Spike-specific TCR breadth and depth rose after two AZD1222 doses. Repertoire samples came only from after the peak T cell response. Of spike-specific TCRs, nearly half reportedly target regions left unmutated in variants.

Second-dose timings of about 4 or about 12 weeks were pooled. This clone was recorded a few times. The antigen is not known. From germline, CDR1 is SGHNT and CDR2 YYREEE (reference sequence). The CDR3 contains 17 residues. Trimming at V came to 3 bases and at J to 3 bases, leaving 12 bases not matched to a gene. Assay used: immunoSEQ multiplex PCR; TCRdb lists only in-frame clones, some missing. The repertoire has 150,000 to 200,000 clones, roughly 94% of them found once; the top ten carry roughly 0.98%. The chain uses TRBV5-4 and TRBJ2-7, with TRBD1 matching 10 bases. The TCR originated in an adult who received the AZD1222 COVID-19 vaccine. This material consisted of peripheral blood, taken 28 days after the second AZD1222 dose. DNA for the CDR3: TGTGCCAGCAGCTCCCGAAGGGACAGGGGAGGATACTACGAGCAGTACTTC. Translating gives CASSSRRDRGGYYEQYF.